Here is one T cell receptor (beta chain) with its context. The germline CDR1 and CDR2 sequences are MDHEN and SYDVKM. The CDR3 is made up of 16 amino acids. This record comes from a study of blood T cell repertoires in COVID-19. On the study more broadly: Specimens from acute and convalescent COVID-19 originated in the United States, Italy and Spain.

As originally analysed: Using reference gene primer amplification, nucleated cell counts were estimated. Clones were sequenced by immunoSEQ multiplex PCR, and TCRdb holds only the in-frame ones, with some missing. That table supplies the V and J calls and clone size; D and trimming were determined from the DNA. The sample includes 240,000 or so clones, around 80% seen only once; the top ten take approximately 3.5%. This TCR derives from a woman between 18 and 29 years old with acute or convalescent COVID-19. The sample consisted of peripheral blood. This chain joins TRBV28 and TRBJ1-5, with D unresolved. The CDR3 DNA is TGTGCAGTCCTGGCCGCACCTTTTTATAGCAATCAGCCCCAGCATTTT. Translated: CAVLAAPFYSNQPQHF.